These 6 T cell receptor beta chains were sequenced from one sample in a study of post-analysis software for immune sequencing data. Study-wide results and limits: Five or six TRBV segments, TRBV5-6, TRBV5-1 and TRBV20-1 among them, were found more frequent in patients than controls.

The library was made from cDNA and included unique molecular identifiers. TCRdb analysed the PCR reads with MiXCR anew, one entry per CDR3 protein. This table has 700,000 to 900,000 distinct CDR3 sequences, about half appearing once. Their recognized antigens are unknown. Sequences were obtained from blood. These receptors were taken from a girl aged 5-17 years with multiple sclerosis.

J is TRBJ2-5 and V is TRBV7-2; 11 bases agree with TRBD2. With the DNA end fitting TRBJ2-7 better, the J assignment may be wrong. Per the germline V gene, CDR1 is SGHTA and CDR2 is FQGNSA. The CDR3 has 15 residues. The CDR3 bases are TGTGCCAGCAGCTTATGGCTAGCGGGAGGCAACGAGCAGTACTTC. It specifies CASSLWLAGGNEQYF.

This clonotype was counted only a few times. V gene TRBV29-1 combines with J gene TRBJ2-3, with D uncertain. Between the trimmed V and J ends, which lost 3 bases and 4 bases, there was a span of 14 bases. The CDR3 runs to 14 residues. Germline assignment: CDR1 SQVTM and CDR2 ANQGSEA. Here the CDR3 DNA reads TGCAGCGTTGAGGGCCATGGGGTGTCAGATACGCAGTATTTT. It codes for CSVEGHGVSDTQYF.

This clonotype was counted between two and nine times. V is TRBV24-1 and J is TRBJ2-7, with 11 positions matching TRBD1. CDR3 size: 15 residues. Germline CDR1 and CDR2: KGHDR and SFDVKD. V was clipped by 6 bases and J by 2 bases; unmatched bases: 5. The CDR3 here is CATSSPGQGAYEQYF. The CDR3 DNA reads TGTGCCACCAGTTCCCCGGGACAGGGGGCCTACGAGCAGTACTTC.

V is TRBV28 and J is TRBJ1-2; no clear D. In germline, CDR1 is MDHEN, CDR2 SYDVKM. Between the trimmed V and J ends, which lost 11 bases and 4 bases, there was a span of 17 bases. This CDR3 has 13 residues. The CDR3: CAAALRGGYGYTF. As DNA, the CDR3 is TGTGCCGCTGCCCTCCGTGGTGGCTATGGCTACACCTTC.

This clonotype was observed many times. V gene TRBV20-1 combines with J gene TRBJ2-7; 8 positions agree with TRBD2. This CDR3 region has 16 residues. CDR1 DFQATT and CDR2 SNEGSKA come from the germline V gene (reference sequence). V shed 0 bases and J 2 bases; nucleotides not matched to a gene: 9. CDR3 nucleotides: TGCAGTGCTAGAGATTCGGGGTCGGGAGGGCCCTACGAGCAGTACTTC. This translates into CSARDSGSGGPYEQYF.

V usage is TRBV7-3 and J usage is TRBJ2-2; D remains unclear. The CDR3 sequence is 13 residues long. CDR1 is SGHTA and CDR2 is FQGTGA in the germline V gene. Trimming took 1 base from V and 1 from J, leaving 1 base between them. The CDR3 nucleotides are TGTGCCAGCAGCTTAAAGAACACCGGGGAGCTGTTTTTT. Residues: CASSLKNTGELFF.